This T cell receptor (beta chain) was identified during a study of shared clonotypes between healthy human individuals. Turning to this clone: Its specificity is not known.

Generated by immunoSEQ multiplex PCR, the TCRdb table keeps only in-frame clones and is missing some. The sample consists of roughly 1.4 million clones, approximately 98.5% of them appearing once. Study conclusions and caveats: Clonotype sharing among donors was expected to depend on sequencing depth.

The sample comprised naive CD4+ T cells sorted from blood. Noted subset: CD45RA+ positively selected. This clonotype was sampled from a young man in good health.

The CDR3 DNA follows: TGTGCCATCAGTGAGGACAGGACCCTCTACGAGCAGTACTTC. This gives the protein CAISEDRTLYEQYF. The chain recombines TRBV10-3 with TRBJ2-7; D might be TRBD1 (6 bases). This CDR3 has 14 amino acids. The V end lost 2 bases, the J end lost 3 bases, and 11 bases lay between the germline ends. Germline CDR1 ENHRY, CDR2 SYGVKD.